This T cell receptor beta chain was recovered during a study of blood T cell repertoires in COVID-19. Study-wide context: Acute and convalescent COVID-19 specimens originated in the United States, Italy and Spain. PBMCs, B-cell-depleted T cells, or T cells were the source of the cDNA or gDNA that made up the material.

The CDR3 length is 14 residues. The germline gives CDR1 SNHLY, CDR2 FYNNEI. Trimming stripped 5 bases from V and 4 bases from J, with 12 bases between. Per the study methods: The authors estimated nucleated cell counts from reference gene primer amplification. Assay used: immunoSEQ multiplex PCR; TCRdb lists only in-frame clones, some missing. V, J and clone size reflect that table, while D and trimming were determined from the DNA. Here the sample spans over 300,000 clones, 70% to 90% being singletons. The chain joins TRBV2 to TRBJ2-1; D is possibly TRBD2 (6 bases). The sample consisted of peripheral blood. The source of this sequence is a man aged 18 to 35 who had recovered from COVID-19. CDR3 residues: CASSNSGLYNEQFF. In nucleotides, the CDR3 is TGTGCCAGCAGTAACTCGGGACTGTACAATGAGCAGTTCTTC.